This TCR beta chain originates from a study of T-cell memory formation after mild COVID-19. A note on this clonotype: Antigen unknown.

Study outcomes and limitations: Clones that contracted clustered mainly in CM and EM if CD4+ and in EMRA if CD8+.

MiXCR, applied by TCRdb to the 5' RACE reads, yields one record per CDR3 protein. The sample shows some 300,000 distinct CDR3 sequences, approximately 19% of them seen only once. The CDR3 spans 14 residues. V was pared by 6 bases and J by 6 bases, with 9 bases of the junction left unmatched. Germline values: CDR1 MGHRA, CDR2 YSYEKL. This rearrangement joins TRBV4-1 to TRBJ2-7; 9 bases line up with TRBD1. What was sequenced was PBMCs or a T cell subset sorted from them (not recorded which). The sequence derives from a man younger than 35 who had mild COVID-19 (a few samples of this study predate the infection). Cell type and time point are not known. The CDR3 DNA is TGCGCCAGCAGACCCGGGACAGGGATGGGCGAGCAGTACGTC. Encoded protein: CASRPGTGMGEQYV.